The next 2 T cell receptor beta chains were all read from a single sample in a study of cytomegalovirus exposure and HLA in healthy donors. This PCR relied on a set of 60 Vbeta primers and 13 Jbeta primers. Repertoires were generated with immunoSEQ multiplex PCR, while TCRdb's copy carries only in-frame clones and drops some. The repertoire holds around 67,000 clones, with around 64% as singletons. The sample taken for sequencing was PBMCs. The receptors shown here come from a woman in her forties or fifties in good health and CMV-seronegative.

The chain uses TRBV2 and TRBJ1-4; 7 bases fit TRBD1. J was trimmed by 6 bases and V by 10 bases; bases with no gene match: 8. CDR1 SNHLY and CDR2 FYNNEI come from the germline V gene. CDR3 size: 13 residues. CDR3 nucleotides: TGTGCCATCCGACAGGGTTTAGATGAAAAACTGTTTTTT. It specifies CAIRQGLDEKLFF.

This rearrangement joins TRBV7-3 to TRBJ1-1; no reliable D call. This CDR3 is built from 13 residues. Germline CDR1 and CDR2: SGHTA and FQGTGA. V was cut by 1 base and J by 5 bases, with 8 bases left in between. CDR3 bases: TGTGCCAGCAGCTTAAGGGGAGGGACTGAAGCTTTCTTT. Protein: CASSLRGGTEAFF.